This T cell receptor beta chain was sequenced during a study of CD8+CD57+ T cells in acquired aplastic anemia. Overall study findings and caveats: Patients and controls were not found to differ significantly in CD8+ Simpson's diversity.

Profiles of TCR beta VDJ and CDR3 were generated from a genomic DNA template. TCRdb independently ran MiXCR on the reads; one entry per CDR3 protein. The sample includes about 220,000 distinct CDR3 sequences, more than 45% of them seen just once. This clonotype has only a few counts. The antigen is undetermined. For sequencing, patients were chosen who had shown expansion of CD8+CD57+ cells by flow cytometry. This CDR3 region has 14 residues. Trimming removed 3 bases at V and 3 bases at J, with 12 bases between. Germline V gene data show CDR1 as DFQATT and CDR2 as SNEGSKA (reference sequence). The chain couples TRBV20-1 to TRBJ2-1; D might be TRBD2 (6 bases). This TCR derives from a human donor with aplastic anemia. Sequencing was done on a sample of sorted CD4+, CD8+, or CD8+CD57+ T cells (not recorded which) from PBMCs. The CDR3 DNA reads as TGCAGTGCTAGCAGGAGGGGATACTACAATGAGCAGTTCTTC. This sequence encodes CSASRRGYYNEQFF.